This TCR beta chain was identified in a study of T cell changes during pregnancy in multiple sclerosis. TCRdb keeps only in-frame clones here, not all; method: immunoSEQ multiplex PCR. The table includes 110,000 or so clones, approximately 93% detected once. From germline, CDR1 is SGHRS and CDR2 YFSETQ. The length of the CDR3 is 15 residues. V dropped 5 bases and J dropped 1; count of bases not matched to a gene: 4. The input for sequencing was peripheral blood, taken before pregnancy. The TCR sequence derives from a female donor with multiple sclerosis, enrolled in a pregnancy study. J is TRBJ2-2 and V is TRBV5-1; 8 bases align to TRBD1. CDR3 loop: CASRITGGNTGELFF. The DNA for the CDR3 is TGCGCCAGCAGGATAACAGGGGGGAACACCGGGGAGCTGTTTTTT.